This entry lists 18 T cell receptor beta chains sequenced from one sample in a study of read filtering for tumor transcriptome and immune sequencing. From 350 to 500 ng of RNA, a library with molecular barcoded alpha/delta and beta/gamma adaptors was made. TCRdb processed the reads anew with MiXCR; each CDR3 protein has one entry. The data show about 5,200 distinct CDR3 sequences, about 20% seen once. Sequencing was performed on a population of CD138-negative cells sorted from bone marrow. These receptor sequences come from a donor at least 40 years old with multiple myeloma.

By its share, this clonotype is medium-sized. The chain carries TRBV5-1 and TRBJ2-1; no firm D call. Germline CDR1 and CDR2: SGHRS and YFSETQ. Trimming took off 2 bases at V and 0 bases at J, with 12 bases between the two ends. The CDR3 loop spans 16 amino acids. The CDR3 spells CASSFSTTSSYNEQFF. CDR3 in DNA: TGCGCCAGCAGCTTCTCTACCACCAGCTCCTACAATGAGCAGTTCTTC.

This clonotype is categorized as medium-sized. This chain uses TRBV7-9 with TRBJ2-1; 12 nucleotides agree with TRBD2. Germline V gene lookup returns CDR1 SEHNR and CDR2 FQNEAQ (reference sequence). Losses at the gene ends were 5 bases for V and 2 bases for J; bases not matched to a gene: 16. CDR3 length: 20 residues. The CDR3 sequence is CASSPLRRFGLAGPYNEQFF. In DNA, the CDR3 is TGTGCCAGCAGCCCATTGAGACGATTCGGACTAGCGGGGCCCTACAATGAGCAGTTCTTC.

Comment on this clonotype: Given a far larger clone just one base away, this is likely a sequencing read error. The genes are TRBV6-6 and TRBJ1-4, with unresolved D. The J call may be mistaken, given a closer DNA end match to TRBJ2-3. Per the germline V gene, CDR1 is MNHNY and CDR2 is SVGAGI (reference sequence). The CDR3 sequence is 15 residues long. The CDR3 region has the DNA TGTGACAGCAGTTACTCCTCGAAACCAGGAGATACGCAGTATTTT. Translating it yields CDSSYSSKPGDTQYF.

This clonotype was recorded many times. CDR3 region: CASSIPAPGNEQFF. DNA of the CDR3: TGTGCCAGTAGTATCCCCGCCCCCGGGAATGAGCAGTTCTTC. This chain connects TRBV19 to TRBJ2-1; D is unclear. V dropped 3 bases and J dropped 7 bases, with 13 bases sitting between them. This CDR3 has 14 amino acids. Germline assignment: CDR1 LNHDA and CDR2 SQIVND (reference sequence).

This clonotype is termed medium-sized. The V call is TRBV7-3, the J call TRBJ2-5; a possible D gene is TRBD1 (6 bases). With 0 bases removed from V and 10 bases from J, the gap between germline ends came to 12 bases. There are 13 residues in the CDR3. Germline loops: CDR1 SGHTA, CDR2 FQGTGA. As DNA, the CDR3 is TGTGCCAGCAGCTTAACGTCAGGGGCCGGCCAGTACTTC. Its translation: CASSLTSGAGQYF. The full variable domain, with the rest looked up from reference TRBV7-3 and TRBJ2-5, is GAGVSQTPSNKVTEKGKYVELRCDPISGHTALYWYRQSLGQGPEFLIYFQGTGAADDSGLPNDRFFAVRPEGSVSTLKIQRTERGDSAVYLCASSLTSGAGQYFGPGTRLLVL.

This clonotype was counted many times. The chain combines TRBV7-8 with TRBJ2-7, with TRBD2 identical over 8 bases. CDR3 length: 15 residues. V dropped 4 bases and J dropped 12; count of bases not matched to a gene: 17. Per the germline V gene, CDR1 is SGHVS and CDR2 is FQNEAQ. The CDR3 is CASSSRKQRESRRYF. The CDR3 DNA reads TGTGCCAGCAGCTCCCGGAAGCAGCGGGAGTCCCGGAGGTACTTC.

This clonotype was seen many times. The rearrangement uses TRBV30 and TRBJ1-2, with 9 bases identical to TRBD1. The germline CDR1 and CDR2 sequences are GTSNPN and SVGIG (reference sequence). V trimming: 0 bases; J trimming: 3 bases; junction bases outside the gene matches: 11. This CDR3 has 17 residues. This CDR3 is CAWSVLAGTGFDYGYTF. In DNA, the CDR3 is TGTGCCTGGAGTGTACTCGCCGGGACAGGGTTTGACTATGGCTACACCTTC.

As concerns this clonotype: At one of its ends the junction is not consistent with the germline gene, which may arise from a read error. The chain carries TRBV7-6 and TRBJ2-3; TRBD2 matches 8 bases. Per the germline V gene, CDR1 is SGHVS and CDR2 is FNYEAQ. CDR3 length: 15 residues. The CDR3 DNA reads TGTGCCAGCAGCACCGGAAGCGGGAGCACAGATGCGCAGTATTTT. It is translated as CASSTGSGSTDAQYF.

In its sample, this clonotype is medium-sized. J is TRBJ1-5 and V is TRBV20-1; TRBD1 is a possible D gene (5 bases). The CDR3 totals 14 residues. The germline V gene has CDR1 DFQATT and CDR2 SNEGSKA (reference sequence). With 3 bases removed from V and 7 bases from J, the gap between germline ends came to 16 bases. CDR3 in DNA: TGCAGTGCTAGGGCCGCCCGGGGGAACCAGCCCCAGCATTTT. This encodes CSARAARGNQPQHF.

By share, this clonotype ranks as medium-sized. The gene calls are TRBV7-3 and TRBJ2-1; tentative D call: TRBD1 (6 bases). Germline CDR1 and CDR2: SGHTA and FQGTGA. With 4 bases removed from V and 10 bases from J, the gap between germline ends came to 17 bases. The CDR3 consists of 14 residues. The chain's CDR3 is CASSSTDSLAEQFF. The CDR3 DNA reads TGTGCCAGCAGCTCAACGGACAGTTTAGCGGAGCAGTTCTTC. Complete variable domain (other parts from reference TRBV7-3 and TRBJ2-1): GAGVSQTPSNKVTEKGKYVELRCDPISGHTALYWYRQSLGQGPEFLIYFQGTGAADDSGLPNDRFFAVRPEGSVSTLKIQRTERGDSAVYLCASSSTDSLAEQFFGPGTRLTVL.

This clonotype was picked up many times. The chain is built from TRBV11-2 and TRBJ2-7; 7 positions match TRBD2. V shed 5 bases and J 3 bases; nucleotides not matched to a gene: 13. There are 16 residues in the CDR3. In germline, CDR1 is SGHAT, CDR2 FQNNGV. The CDR3 protein is CASSPAPSGESYEQYF. The CDR3 nucleotides are TGTGCCAGCAGCCCAGCACCTAGCGGAGAAAGCTACGAGCAGTACTTC.

By share of the sample, this clonotype is medium-sized. The chain joins TRBV5-1 to TRBJ1-4; D may be TRBD1 (6 bases). Germline V gene sequence: CDR1 SGHRS, CDR2 YFSETQ. V lost 4 bases and J 1 base, leaving 23 bases between the germline ends. The CDR3 extends over 19 amino acids. The CDR3 protein is CASSPADRRWGLTNEKLFF. DNA of the CDR3: TGCGCCAGCAGCCCAGCGGACAGACGTTGGGGTCTAACTAATGAAAAACTGTTTTTT.

This clonotype was found many times. This chain joins TRBV12-3 or TRBV12-4 and TRBJ2-1; D is ambiguous. The CDR3 loop spans 13 amino acids. Trimming cost V 3 bases and J 8 bases, with 11 bases left between them. This CDR3 is CASSFAPTDEQFF. The DNA of the CDR3 is TGTGCCAGCAGTTTTGCCCCGACCGATGAGCAGTTCTTC.

The CDR3 sequence is CASSVPGRNTGELFF. For the CDR3, the DNA is TGTGCCAGCAGCGTACCGGGACGGAACACCGGGGAGCTGTTTTTT. The chain is built from TRBV11-2 and TRBJ2-2; D possibly matches TRBD1 or TRBD2 (5 bases each). There are 15 residues in the CDR3. Germline assignment: CDR1 SGHAT and CDR2 FQNNGV. The V end was cut by 5 bases, the J end by 1 base, with 11 bases between.

By share, this clonotype counts as medium-sized. The rearrangement joins TRBV20-1 to TRBJ2-7, with D perhaps matching TRBD1 (6 bases). There are 13 residues in the CDR3. CDR1 DFQATT and CDR2 SNEGSKA come from the germline V gene (reference sequence). V lost 4 bases and J lost 1, with 11 bases in between. DNA of the CDR3: TGCAGTGCTATCGCGGACAGTTCCTACGAGCAGTACTTC. It specifies CSAIADSSYEQYF.

This clonotype is labeled medium-sized. The chain is built from TRBV6-5 and TRBJ2-7; D gene ambiguous. Germline V gene sequence: CDR1 MNHEY, CDR2 SVGAGI. Trimming stripped 6 bases from V and 0 bases from J, with 12 bases between. The CDR3 contains 14 residues. CDR3 DNA sequence: TGTGCCAGCAGCCCTGGGCTTGGCTCCTACGAGCAGTACTTC. Translation gives CASSPGLGSYEQYF.

This clonotype is categorized as medium-sized. The chain's CDR3 is CSASGRAYEQYF. CDR3 nucleotide sequence: TGCAGTGCTAGTGGGCGAGCGTACGAGCAGTACTTC. The chain combines TRBV20-1 with TRBJ2-7; D ambiguous. Trimming pared 3 bases from V and 4 bases from J, leaving 10 bases between. The CDR3 runs to 12 residues. From germline, CDR1 is DFQATT and CDR2 SNEGSKA (reference sequence).

The sample holds many counts of this clonotype. This chain links TRBV4-3 with TRBJ1-1; TRBD1 is a possible D gene (6 bases). The CDR3 sequence is 17 residues long. The germline V and J ends were trimmed by 5 bases and 4 bases, with 23 bases remaining between them. CDR1 is LGHNA and CDR2 is YSLEER in the germline V gene. Written as DNA, the CDR3 is TGCGCCAGCAGCAAGCAAGGCGGGGGGGCGTGGGGCACTGAAGCTTTCTTT. It codes for CASSKQGGGAWGTEAFF.